A single sample gave rise to the 27 T cell receptor beta chains below, sequenced in a study of shared clonotypes between healthy human individuals. Profiling relied on immunoSEQ multiplex PCR, and the TCRdb table lists in-frame clones only, not all of them. The data show some 2.4 million clones, 93% seen once. The sequenced sample consisted of naive CD4+ T cells from PBMCs. Subset here: CD45RA+ positively selected. These receptors all come from a man between 18 and 35 years old in good health. Some clones in this sample may be carry-over from other donors' samples.

This sequence joins TRBV30 and TRBJ2-2, with D maybe TRBD2 (5 bases). Trimming left V 2 bases short and J 0 bases short, with 10 bases between. CDR1 is GTSNPN, CDR2 SVGIG, per germline (reference sequence). The CDR3 length is 15 residues. CDR3 sequence: CAWSSERPNTGELFF. In nucleotides, the CDR3 is TGTGCCTGGAGTAGCGAGCGGCCGAACACCGGGGAGCTGTTTTTT.

The chain's CDR3 is CASTINGKGEGETQYF. As DNA, the CDR3 is TGTGCCAGCACCATAAACGGGAAGGGTGAGGGAGAGACCCAGTACTTC. The chain has TRBV28 and TRBJ2-5; D is perhaps TRBD2 (5 bases). Trimming removed 7 bases from V and 4 bases from J, with 22 bases in between. The CDR3 totals 16 residues. CDR1 is MDHEN and CDR2 is SYDVKM in the germline V gene. Together with reference TRBV28 and TRBJ2-5, the CDR3 gives the full variable domain: DVKVTQSSRYLVKRTGEKVFLECVQDMDHENMFWYRQDPGLGLRLIYFSYDVKMKEKGDIPEGYSVSREKKERFSLILESASTNQTSMYLCASTINGKGEGETQYFGPGTRLLVL.

The chain recombines TRBV6-1 with TRBJ2-7; a weak D match, TRBD2 (6 bases). With 3 bases removed from V and 2 bases from J, the gap between germline ends came to 14 bases. This CDR3 is 15 amino acids long. The germline V gene encodes CDR1 MNHNS and CDR2 SASEGT. This CDR3 is CASSDRDSPAYEQYF. CDR3 bases: TGTGCCAGCAGTGACCGGGACTCCCCCGCCTACGAGCAGTACTTC.

The chain links TRBV6-6 to TRBJ2-7; 11 bases map to TRBD2. The germline V gene encodes CDR1 MNHNY and CDR2 SVGAGI (reference sequence). The ends lost 6 bases at V and 6 bases at J; junction bases unmatched: 7. CDR3 length: 14 amino acids. CDR3 sequence reads: CASSQLAGAGEQYF. As DNA, the CDR3 is TGTGCCAGCAGCCAACTAGCGGGAGCCGGCGAGCAGTACTTC.

The rearrangement links TRBV5-1 to TRBJ2-5, with D unresolved. Germline CDR1 is SGHRS and CDR2 is YFSETQ. This CDR3 region has 13 residues. Trimming stripped 5 bases from V and 2 bases from J, with 10 bases between. Here the CDR3 DNA reads TGCGCCAGCAGTGTTTCCCCACAAGAGACCCAGTACTTC. It yields the protein CASSVSPQETQYF.

In regard to this clone: Within the sample, other DNA sequences also encode this same CDR3. The rearrangement joins TRBV9 to TRBJ2-3, with D possibly matching TRBD2 (5 bases). The CDR3 has 14 amino acids. Trimming stripped 0 bases from V and 2 bases from J, with 7 bases between. Looked up from germline, CDR1 is SGDLS and CDR2 is YYNGEE. Here the CDR3 reads CASSVAGITDTQYF. The CDR3 bases are TGTGCCAGCAGCGTAGCGGGAATCACAGATACGCAGTATTTT.

This chain's CDR3 is CASSLGQGYTEAFF. DNA of the CDR3: TGTGCCAGCAGCTTGGGTCAGGGCTACACTGAAGCTTTCTTT. This chain connects TRBV5-8 to TRBJ1-1; D possibly corresponds to TRBD1 (5 bases). The CDR3 is 14 residues long. CDR1 is SGHTS, CDR2 YDEGEE, per germline. V lost 0 bases to trimming and J lost 3 bases, with 9 bases between them.

The V and J genes are TRBV5-1 and TRBJ2-5; 7 nucleotides agree with TRBD1. This CDR3 region has 13 residues. With 4 bases clipped from V and 5 bases from J, the junction kept 5 bases outside the gene matches. CDR1 is SGHRS, CDR2 YFSETQ, per germline. CDR3 in DNA: TGCGCCAGCAGCCCACAGGGGACGGAGACCCAGTACTTC. Protein product: CASSPQGTETQYF.

The chain couples TRBV27 to TRBJ2-1; 8 bases match TRBD2. The CDR3 is 16 residues long. J gave up 4 bases and V 6 bases, and 11 bases lay outside the gene matches. In germline, CDR1 is MNHEY, CDR2 SMNVEV (reference sequence). The DNA of the CDR3 is TGTGCCAGCAGCCCTAAACTAGCGGCTTTATACAATGAGCAGTTCTTC. Translating gives CASSPKLAALYNEQFF.

This CDR3 reads CASSMTPPTANEKLFF. The CDR3 coding sequence is TGTGCCAGCAGCATGACGCCGCCTACAGCTAATGAAAAACTGTTTTTT. The chain employs TRBV5-5 and TRBJ1-4, with no clear D. The CDR3 covers 16 residues. CDR1 and CDR2 (germline): SGHKS, YYEKEE (reference sequence). The ends were cut back, 4 bases at V and 3 bases at J, with 16 bases in the middle.

This clone was detected only once. The chain joins TRBV18 to TRBJ1-4; D might be TRBD1 (5 bases). The V end lost 3 bases, the J end lost 1 base, and 9 bases lay between the germline ends. This CDR3 spans 15 amino acids. Germline values: CDR1 KGHSH, CDR2 LQKENI. CDR3 sequence reads: CASSPRQLTNEKLFF. For the CDR3, the DNA is TGTGCCAGCTCACCCCGACAGCTAACTAATGAAAAACTGTTTTTT.

The genes are TRBV7-9 and TRBJ2-1, with 8 bases that match TRBD2. The CDR3 covers 15 residues. The junction had 10 bases not matched to a gene; V was cut back by 2 bases and J by 10 bases. Germline V CDR1 and CDR2: SEHNR, FQNEAQ (reference sequence). For the CDR3, the DNA is TGTGCCAGCAGCTTAAGAGCGGGAGCATACGGGGAGCAGTTCTTC. Translated, it gives CASSLRAGAYGEQFF.

This rearrangement joins TRBV18 to TRBJ2-2, with a possible D match to TRBD2 (5 bases). Germline-derived CDR1 and CDR2 are KGHSH and LQKENI. V was trimmed by 4 bases and J by 9 bases, leaving 9 bases between them. The CDR3 is 12 amino acids. Written as DNA, the CDR3 is TGTGCCAGCTCACGAGAGGGCCGGGAGCTGTTTTTT. Protein sequence: CASSREGRELFF.

The chain joins TRBV2 to TRBJ1-5; 7 bases align to TRBD1. The CDR3 consists of 14 residues. With V trimmed by 6 bases and J by 0 bases, 2 bases remained unmatched. The germline gives CDR1 SNHLY, CDR2 FYNNEI. The CDR3 loop is CASSGTASNQPQHF. The DNA of the CDR3 is TGTGCCAGCAGCGGGACAGCTAGCAATCAGCCCCAGCATTTT.

This chain connects TRBV5-1 to TRBJ2-1; D perhaps matches TRBD2 (5 bases). The length of the CDR3 is 17 residues. Germline CDR1 SGHRS, CDR2 YFSETQ. Trimming removed 2 bases at V and 4 bases at J, with 19 bases between. CDR3 loop: CASSLRLASLKYNEQFF. The DNA of the CDR3 is TGCGCCAGCAGCTTACGGTTAGCGTCACTAAAATACAATGAGCAGTTCTTC.

Worth noting for this clone: Different DNA sequences within this sample yield the same CDR3. The chain is built from TRBV28 and TRBJ2-5, with D hard to call. The CDR3 has 13 residues. Germline loops: CDR1 MDHEN, CDR2 SYDVKM. V gave up 2 bases and J gave up 3 bases, with 7 bases separating them. The CDR3 spells CASSLTLKETQYF. The CDR3 bases are TGTGCCAGCAGTTTAACCCTCAAAGAGACCCAGTACTTC.

Comment on this clone: Other DNA sequences of this sample code for an identical CDR3. V gene TRBV5-6 combines with J gene TRBJ1-1, with 9 bases that match TRBD1. Germline loops: CDR1 SGHDT, CDR2 YYEEEE. V dropped 3 bases and J dropped 2; count of bases not matched to a gene: 5. CDR3 length: 15 residues. In nucleotides, the CDR3 is TGTGCCAGCAGCTCTCCGGGACAGGGTAACACTGAAGCTTTCTTT. It codes for CASSSPGQGNTEAFF.

The chain employs TRBV2 and TRBJ2-6; D gene unclear. V lost 8 bases and J lost 1, with 9 bases in between. Germline V gene data show CDR1 as SNHLY and CDR2 as FYNNEI. This CDR3 contains 14 residues. CDR3 loop: CASGKESGANVLTF. The DNA of the CDR3 is TGTGCCAGCGGCAAAGAGTCTGGGGCCAACGTCCTGACTTTC.

V is TRBV7-9 and J is TRBJ2-5; 10 nucleotides match TRBD2. Germline loops: CDR1 SEHNR, CDR2 FQNEAQ (reference sequence). Trimming removed 6 bases from V and 1 base from J; junction bases left unmatched: 5. The CDR3 is made up of 15 amino acids. CDR3 bases: TGTGCCAGCAGGCTAGCGGGAGCCACCCAAGAGACCCAGTACTTC. Protein product: CASRLAGATQETQYF.

About this clone itself: Distinct nucleotide sequences in the sample also encode this CDR3. The chain carries TRBV18 and TRBJ2-5; weak D call: TRBD2 (6 bases). The CDR3 loop spans 15 amino acids. The germline gives CDR1 KGHSH, CDR2 LQKENI. Trimming stripped 3 bases from V and 4 bases from J, with 15 bases between. CDR3 DNA sequence: TGTGCCAGCTCACCGTGGGCGGGATCCTTAGAGACCCAGTACTTC. Protein product: CASSPWAGSLETQYF.

With respect to this clone: The sample holds other DNA sequences that translate to the same CDR3. The chain carries TRBV5-1 and TRBJ2-1; perhaps TRBD1 as D (5 bases). The length of the CDR3 is 13 residues. The V and J ends lost 1 base and 6 bases respectively, with 8 bases between them. Germline assignment: CDR1 SGHRS and CDR2 YFSETQ. This CDR3 is CASSLSGLNEQFF. The DNA for the CDR3 is TGCGCCAGCAGCTTGTCAGGGCTCAATGAGCAGTTCTTC.

A single count supports this clone. V and J are TRBV7-2 and TRBJ2-7; D tentatively fits TRBD1 or TRBD2 (5 bases each). The V and J ends lost 5 bases and 4 bases respectively, with 15 bases between them. CDR3 length equals 14 residues. Germline CDR1 and CDR2: SGHTA and FQGNSA. CDR3 nucleotides: TGTGCCAGCAGCCGCTCACCGGGGCTGTACGAGCAGTACTTC. Translating it yields CASSRSPGLYEQYF.

This chain connects TRBV5-1 to TRBJ1-3, with D tentatively TRBD1 (6 bases). Germline V CDR1 and CDR2: SGHRS, YFSETQ. Trimming took 0 bases from V and 8 from J, leaving 12 bases between them. The CDR3 is 14 amino acids. CDR3 in amino acids: CASSLEGVWDTIYF. The CDR3 DNA reads as TGCGCCAGCAGCTTGGAGGGGGTTTGGGACACCATATATTTT.

CDR3 amino acids: CASSFLMGDTQYF. The CDR3 DNA follows: TGTGCCAGCAGCTTCTTGATGGGAGATACGCAGTATTTT. The chain carries TRBV7-9 and TRBJ2-3, with no clear D. The CDR3 totals 13 residues. V gave up 3 bases and J gave up 5 bases, with 9 bases separating them. The germline V gene encodes CDR1 SEHNR and CDR2 FQNEAQ (reference sequence). The full variable domain, rest sourced from reference TRBV7-9 and TRBJ2-3, is DTGVSQNPRHKITKRGQNVTFRCDPISEHNRLYWYRQTLGQGPEFLTYFQNEAQLEKSRLLSDRFSAERPKGSFSTLEIQRTEQGDSAMYLCASSFLMGDTQYFGPGTRLTVL.

A remark on this clone: This sample also contains other DNA sequences that code for the same CDR3. The chain recombines TRBV6-5 with TRBJ1-6; D not certain. Trimming left V 5 bases short and J 6 bases short, with 5 bases between. CDR1 and CDR2 from the germline V gene are MNHEY and SVGAGI. This CDR3 has 12 amino acids. CDR3 sequence: CASSLPNSPLHF. In nucleotides, the CDR3 is TGTGCCAGCAGTCTACCTAATTCACCCCTCCACTTT.

V and J are TRBV5-1 and TRBJ2-3; TRBD2 agrees at 8 bases. The CDR3 has 13 amino acids. Germline V gene lookup returns CDR1 SGHRS and CDR2 YFSETQ. V shed 6 bases and J 4 bases; nucleotides not matched to a gene: 4. The CDR3, as DNA: TGCGCCAGCATATTAGCGGGGTCAGATACGCAGTATTTT. Amino acids: CASILAGSDTQYF.

The chain combines TRBV9 with TRBJ2-7; D perhaps matches TRBD2 (6 bases). CDR1 is SGDLS and CDR2 is YYNGEE in the germline V gene. This CDR3 is built from 16 residues. V lost 0 bases to trimming and J lost 0 bases, with 13 bases between them. CDR3 sequence reads: CASSVGLGGASYEQYF. CDR3 DNA sequence: TGTGCCAGCAGCGTAGGTCTGGGGGGAGCCTCCTACGAGCAGTACTTC.